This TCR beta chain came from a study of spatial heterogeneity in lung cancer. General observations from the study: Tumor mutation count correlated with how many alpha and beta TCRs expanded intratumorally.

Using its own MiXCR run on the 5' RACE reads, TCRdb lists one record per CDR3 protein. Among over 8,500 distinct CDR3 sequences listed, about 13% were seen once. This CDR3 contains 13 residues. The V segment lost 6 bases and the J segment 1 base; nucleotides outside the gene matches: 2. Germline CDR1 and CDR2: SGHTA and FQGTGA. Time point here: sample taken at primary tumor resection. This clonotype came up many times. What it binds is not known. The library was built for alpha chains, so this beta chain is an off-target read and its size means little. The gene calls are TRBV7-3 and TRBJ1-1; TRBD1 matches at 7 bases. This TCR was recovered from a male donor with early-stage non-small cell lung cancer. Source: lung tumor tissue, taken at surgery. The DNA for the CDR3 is TGTGCCAGCAGTGGGACAGCGAACACTGAAGCTTTCTTT. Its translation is CASSGTANTEAFF.